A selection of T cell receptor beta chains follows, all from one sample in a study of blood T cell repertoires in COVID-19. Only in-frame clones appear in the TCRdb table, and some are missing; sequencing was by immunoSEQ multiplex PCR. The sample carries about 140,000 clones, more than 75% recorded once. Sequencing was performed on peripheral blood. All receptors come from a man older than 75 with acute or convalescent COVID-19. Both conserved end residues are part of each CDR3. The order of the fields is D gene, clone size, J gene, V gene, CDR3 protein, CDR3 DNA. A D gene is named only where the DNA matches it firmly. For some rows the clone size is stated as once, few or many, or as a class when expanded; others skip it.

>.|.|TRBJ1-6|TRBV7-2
CASSLDRATNSPLHF
TGTGCCAGCAGCTTAGACAGGGCGACGAATTCACCCCTCCACTTT
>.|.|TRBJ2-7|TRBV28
CASSRTEDEQYF
TGTGCCAGCAGTCGGACGGAGGACGAGCAGTACTTC
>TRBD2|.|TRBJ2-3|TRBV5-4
CASSLGLAGGRLTDTQYF
TGTGCCAGCAGCTTGGGACTAGCGGGGGGTCGGCTCACAGATACGCAGTATTTT
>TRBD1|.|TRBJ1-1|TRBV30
CAWSDRDRGLPHTEAFF
TGTGCCTGGAGCGACCGGGACAGGGGCCTCCCCCACACTGAAGCTTTCTTT
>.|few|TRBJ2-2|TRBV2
CASRDGVNTGELFF
TGTGCCAGCAGAGATGGAGTGAACACCGGGGAGCTGTTTTTT
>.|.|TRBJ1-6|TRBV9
CASSGQTEQSPLHF
TGTGCCAGCAGCGGCCAGACAGAACAATCACCCCTCCACTTT
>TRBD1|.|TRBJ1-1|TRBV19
CASSTNRGQAFF
TGTGCCAGTAGTACAAACAGGGGGCAAGCTTTCTTT
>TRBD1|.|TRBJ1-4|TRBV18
CASSPGQGGEKLFF
TGTGCCAGCTCACCGGGACAGGGTGGAGAAAAACTGTTTTTT
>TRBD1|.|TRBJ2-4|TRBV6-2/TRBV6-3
CASSSSRDRALVAKNIQYF
TGTGCCAGCAGTTCTTCCCGGGACAGGGCTTTGGTAGCCAAAAACATTCAGTACTTC
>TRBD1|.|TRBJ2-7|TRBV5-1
CASSLASMTGGYYEQYF
TGCGCCAGCAGCTTGGCTTCTATGACAGGGGGCTACTACGAGCAGTACTTC
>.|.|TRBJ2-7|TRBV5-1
CASSLYTGTYEQYF
TGCGCCAGCAGCTTGTACACGGGGACCTACGAGCAGTACTTC
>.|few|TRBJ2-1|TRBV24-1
CATSVGTSDEQFF
TGTGCCACCAGTGTCGGGACAAGCGATGAGCAGTTCTTC
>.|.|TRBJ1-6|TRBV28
CASSRPGGSPLHF
TGTGCCAGCAGTCGTCCGGGGGGTTCACCCCTCCACTTT
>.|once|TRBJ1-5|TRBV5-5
CASSSASGGYQPQHF
TGTGCCAGCAGCTCCGCCTCCGGAGGGTATCAGCCCCAGCATTTT
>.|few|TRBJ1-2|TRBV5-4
CASSYQPPGHKRDGYTF
TGTGCCAGCAGCTACCAACCCCCGGGACATAAAAGGGATGGCTACACCTTC
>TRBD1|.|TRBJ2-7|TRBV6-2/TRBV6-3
CASSPHRGKGYEQYF
TGTGCCAGCAGTCCCCACAGGGGGAAAGGATACGAGCAGTACTTC
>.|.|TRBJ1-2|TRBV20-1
CSGWRDGYTF
TGCAGTGGATGGAGGGATGGCTACACCTTC
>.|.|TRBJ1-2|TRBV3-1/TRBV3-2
CASSQEGGVNYGYTF
TGTGCCAGCAGCCAAGAGGGGGGGGTCAACTATGGCTACACCTTC
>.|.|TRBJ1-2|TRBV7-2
CASSLDYRSPQGYTF
TGTGCCAGCAGCTTAGACTACAGGTCGCCTCAGGGGTACACCTTC
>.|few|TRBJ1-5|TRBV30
CAWSYNRDQPQHF
TGTGCCTGGAGCTACAACAGGGATCAGCCCCAGCATTTT
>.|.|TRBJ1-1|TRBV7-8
CASSLVSEAFF
TGTGCCAGCAGCTTAGTTAGCGAAGCTTTCTTT
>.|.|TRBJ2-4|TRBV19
CASSISSAQNIQYF
TGTGCCAGTAGTATAAGTAGTGCCCAAAACATTCAGTACTTC
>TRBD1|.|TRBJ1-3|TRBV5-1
CASSPGTAGNTIYF
TGCGCCAGCAGCCCCGGGACAGCTGGAAACACCATATATTTT
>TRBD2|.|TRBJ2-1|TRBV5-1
CASSFAGGFTYNEQFF
TGCGCCAGCAGCTTCGCGGGGGGCTTCACTTACAATGAGCAGTTCTTC
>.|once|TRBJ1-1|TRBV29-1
CSVEGKTGPEAFF
TGCAGCGTTGAAGGAAAGACAGGCCCTGAAGCTTTCTTT
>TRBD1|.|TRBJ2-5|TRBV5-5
CASRRTGGSETQYF
TGTGCCAGCAGGCGGACAGGGGGTTCGGAGACCCAGTACTTC
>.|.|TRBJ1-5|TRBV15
CATSRAGGNQPQHF
TGTGCCACCAGCAGAGCTGGGGGGAATCAGCCCCAGCATTTT
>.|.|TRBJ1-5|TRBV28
CASSLYGFQPQHF
TGTGCCAGCAGTTTATACGGGTTTCAGCCCCAGCATTTT
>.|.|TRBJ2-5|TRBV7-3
CASSLGGGAQETQYF
TGTGCCAGCAGCTTAGGCGGCGGGGCACAAGAGACCCAGTACTTC
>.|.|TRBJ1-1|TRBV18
CASSPQGVEAFF
TGTGCCAGCTCACCACAGGGGGTGGAGGCTTTCTTT
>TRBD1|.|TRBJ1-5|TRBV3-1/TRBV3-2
CASSQSGGQAGNQPQHF
TGTGCCAGCAGCCAGTCAGGGGGCCAGGCAGGTAATCAGCCCCAGCATTTT
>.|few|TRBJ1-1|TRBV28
CASSLLSAGRNTEAFF
TGTGCCAGCAGTTTATTAAGCGCGGGGAGGAACACTGAAGCTTTCTTT
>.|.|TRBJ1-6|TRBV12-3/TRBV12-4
CASRGDSPLHF
TGTGCCAGCAGAGGGGATTCACCCCTCCACTTT
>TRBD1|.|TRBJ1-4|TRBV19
CASRGRDRDEKLFF
TGTGCCAGTAGGGGCCGGGACAGGGATGAAAAACTGTTTTTT
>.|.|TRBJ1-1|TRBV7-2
CASSLRQASNTEAFF
TGTGCCAGCAGCTTAAGGCAGGCTTCGAACACTGAAGCTTTCTTT
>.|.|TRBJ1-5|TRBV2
CASSPGTRSQPQHF
TGTGCCAGCAGTCCCGGGACACGCTCACAGCCCCAGCATTTT
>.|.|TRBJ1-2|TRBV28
CASSLRGGANYGYTF
TGTGCCAGCAGTTTACGTGGGGGGGCCAACTATGGCTACACCTTC
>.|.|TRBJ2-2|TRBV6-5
CASSYSRQVTGELFF
TGTGCCAGCAGTTACTCGAGACAGGTCACCGGGGAGCTGTTTTTT
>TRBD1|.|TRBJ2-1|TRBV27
CASSLYGTGGSNEQFF
TGTGCCAGCAGTTTATATGGGACAGGGGGATCGAATGAGCAGTTCTTC
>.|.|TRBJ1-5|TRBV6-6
CASTHGGQPQHF
TGTGCCAGCACCCACGGAGGGCAGCCCCAGCATTTT